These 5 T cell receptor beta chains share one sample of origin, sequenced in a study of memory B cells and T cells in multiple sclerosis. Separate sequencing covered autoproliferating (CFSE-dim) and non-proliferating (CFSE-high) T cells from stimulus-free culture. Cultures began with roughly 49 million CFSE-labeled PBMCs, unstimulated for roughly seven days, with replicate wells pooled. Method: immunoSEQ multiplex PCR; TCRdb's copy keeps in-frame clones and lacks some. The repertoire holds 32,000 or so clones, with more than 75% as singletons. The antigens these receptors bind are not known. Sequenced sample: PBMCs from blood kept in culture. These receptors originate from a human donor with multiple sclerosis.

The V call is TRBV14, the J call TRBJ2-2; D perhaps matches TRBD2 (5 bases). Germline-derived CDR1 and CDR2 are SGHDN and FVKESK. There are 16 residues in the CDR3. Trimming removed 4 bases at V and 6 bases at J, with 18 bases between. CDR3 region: CASSLLGSGRAGELFF. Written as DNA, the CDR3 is TGTGCCAGCAGCCTTCTAGGCAGCGGTCGGGCCGGGGAGCTGTTTTTT.

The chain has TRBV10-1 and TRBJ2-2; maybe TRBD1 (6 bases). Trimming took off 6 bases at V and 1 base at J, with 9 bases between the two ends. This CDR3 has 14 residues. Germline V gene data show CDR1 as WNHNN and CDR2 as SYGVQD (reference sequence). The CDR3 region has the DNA TGCGCCAGCAGCCTGACAGGGAACACCGGGGAGCTGTTTTTT. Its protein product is CASSLTGNTGELFF.

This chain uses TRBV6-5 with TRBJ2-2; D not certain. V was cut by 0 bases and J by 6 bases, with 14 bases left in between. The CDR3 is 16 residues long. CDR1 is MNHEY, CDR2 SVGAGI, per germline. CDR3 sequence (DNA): TGTGCCAGCAGTTACTCGGCTTCACCGGCCTCCGGGGAGCTGTTTTTT. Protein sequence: CASSYSASPASGELFF.

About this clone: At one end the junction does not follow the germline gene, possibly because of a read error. The CDR3 DNA follows: TGTGCCAGCTCATTCCTAGCGGGCAACAATGGGCAGTTCTTC. It yields the protein CASSFLAGNNGQFF. The rearrangement joins TRBV18 to TRBJ2-1; 8 bases align to TRBD2. This CDR3 contains 14 residues. CDR1 and CDR2 from the germline V gene are KGHSH and LQKENI. The full variable domain, rest sourced from reference TRBV18 and TRBJ2-1, is NAGVMQNPRHLVRRRGQEARLRCSPMKGHSHVYWYRQLPEEGLKFMVYLQKENIIDESGMPKERFSAEFPKEGPSILRIQQVVRGDSAAYFCASSFLAGNNGQFFGPGTRLTVL.

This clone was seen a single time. Written as DNA, the CDR3 is TGTGCCAGCAGCCTGGACAGGGGTTACGAGCAGTACTTC. Translated: CASSLDRGYEQYF. The rearrangement joins TRBV6-4 to TRBJ2-7, with 9 bases that match TRBD1. V gave up 6 bases and J gave up 4 bases; unmatched junction bases: 4. The CDR3 has 13 residues. Germline V gene lookup returns CDR1 MRHNA and CDR2 SNTAGT.